The sequence of this T cell receptor beta chain was determined in a study of T cells in Graves' hyperthyroidism and ophthalmopathy (dated by TCRdb to about 2019). Regarding the complete study: Peripheral blood was sampled at the time of initial diagnosis, prior to any treatment. For training and testing, the 100 or so patients in the discovery cohort were randomly divided in a 7:3 ratio. TCR Vbeta CDR3 sequencing of some 140 peripheral blood samples (approximately 44 ophthalmopathy, 70 to 85 hyperthyroidism and some 17 progressor patients) is reported in the paper. In addition, the study compared T-cell repertoires in thyroid tissue and in blood from roughly 6 Graves' hyperthyroidism patients. A discovery cohort of approximately 100 patients, fewer than 50 with Graves' ophthalmopathy and approximately 60 with stable Graves' hyperthyroidism, was used to find distinguishing TCR V-J signatures. An independent validation cohort of around 19 hyperthyroidism patients and approximately 16 patients who later progressed to ophthalmopathy tested prospective prediction of ophthalmopathy. Following sampling, methimazole starting at 30 mg daily was given to hyperthyroidism patients, and high-dose intravenous methylprednisolone was given to ophthalmopathy patients. The paper as a whole reports these results and caveats: Most expanded thyroid clonotypes (frequency above 0.001) were also detected in blood, a finding suggesting that blood repertoires may reflect thyroid immune responses. In validation, the model predicted progression to ophthalmopathy with approximately 71% sensitivity and 72.22% specificity, a median of 6.5 months before onset. In cross-validation, a model built on a 13 V-J signature told ophthalmopathy apart from stable hyperthyroidism with roughly 87% sensitivity and about 81% specificity, and in testing the same model reached 80%/75%. Sample size was not statistically predetermined, and investigators were not blinded to group allocation.

Stable Graves' hyperthyroidism was defined as no progression to ophthalmopathy during 18 months of follow-up. The hyperthyroidism patients were between 18 and 65 years old and newly diagnosed, with a disease duration of less than 2 months. Patients with uncontrolled infections, other autoimmune diseases, pregnancy or lactation were excluded. Clinical symptoms, serum thyroxine and TRAb, thyroid ultrasound, and orbital computed tomography formed the basis for the diagnoses. PBMCs were isolated from about 10 ml of fresh peripheral blood by Ficoll-Paque density gradient centrifugation. Total RNA was extracted with Trizol reagent, and quality was checked on an Agilent 2100 Bioanalyzer. The CDR3 contains 12 residues, cysteine and phenylalanine counted. The sequence is cut down to CDR3 DNA, 36 bases in frame from base 1. CDR1 and CDR2 are drawn from the germline V gene (reference sequence): DFQATT, SNEGSKA. Trimming takes 7 bases from V and 12 bases from J, and the germline ends sit 19 bases apart.

Amplification of TCR beta CDR3 regions was carried out from RNA transcripts. For the first round of RT-PCR on the TCR CDR3, the HTBI primer set was used together with the Qiagen OneStep RT-PCR kit. A second multiplex PCR round built the libraries, followed by size selection and purification. Sequencing of the libraries was done on an Illumina HiSeq2000 using paired-end 100 bp reads. Regarding the original processing steps: SOAPnuke was used to process the raw data, removing reads that contained adapters or uncalled bases, had a mean Phred below 15, or lacked an exact match to the constant primer or identifier. COPE v1.2.5 was used to merge the high-quality paired reads, and each unique nucleotide sequence was defined as a clonotype. MiTCR v1.1 was used to align clonotypes to the IMGT TRBV, TRBD and TRBJ reference segments. The analysis was restricted to V-J combinations with a frequency above 0.0001, which together covered roughly 99% of the repertoires. The TCS score was defined as the ratio of F50 (clonal expansion) to E x V (chaos), calculated using BLOSUM62-based TCRdist between CDR3 peptides within each V-J. Welch's t-statistics and random forest reduced around 520 V-J features to 13, which were used in a naive Bayes classifier (R e1071). The public sequencing data were trimmed at Q25 with fastp and processed into clonotypes with MiXCR by TCRdb, which kept only in-frame beta chains. Identical CDR3 protein sequences are pooled into one entry, listed with their most common genes and DNA. Clone size and V and J calls follow TCRdb, not the original study. The sample includes some 740,000 distinct CDR3 sequences, with 11% to 15% observed a single time. The ten largest account for about a tenth of the sample.

This clonotype was detected many times. Its antigen specificity is not known. Per-base quality was not reported, and no clone a single base away is much larger than it. The chain was built from TRBV20-1 and TRBJ2-1, with TRBD2 tentatively as D gene (6 bases match). This receptor was taken from a young woman with Graves' hyperthyroidism. Sequencing used blood. The nucleotide sequence is TGCAGTGGAACCGGCGGGGCGGACGGGCAGTTCTTC. Its coded protein is CSGTGGADGQFF.